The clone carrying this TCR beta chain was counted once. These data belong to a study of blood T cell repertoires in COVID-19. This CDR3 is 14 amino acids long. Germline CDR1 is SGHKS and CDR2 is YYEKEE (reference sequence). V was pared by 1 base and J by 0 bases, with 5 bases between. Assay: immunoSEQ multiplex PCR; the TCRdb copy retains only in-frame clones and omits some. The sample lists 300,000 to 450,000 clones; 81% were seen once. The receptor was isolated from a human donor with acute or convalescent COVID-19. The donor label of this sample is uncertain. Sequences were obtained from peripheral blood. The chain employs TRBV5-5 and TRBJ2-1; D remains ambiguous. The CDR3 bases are TGTGCCAGCAGCTTGCAGCGCTCCTACAATGAGCAGTTCTTC. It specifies CASSLQRSYNEQFF.